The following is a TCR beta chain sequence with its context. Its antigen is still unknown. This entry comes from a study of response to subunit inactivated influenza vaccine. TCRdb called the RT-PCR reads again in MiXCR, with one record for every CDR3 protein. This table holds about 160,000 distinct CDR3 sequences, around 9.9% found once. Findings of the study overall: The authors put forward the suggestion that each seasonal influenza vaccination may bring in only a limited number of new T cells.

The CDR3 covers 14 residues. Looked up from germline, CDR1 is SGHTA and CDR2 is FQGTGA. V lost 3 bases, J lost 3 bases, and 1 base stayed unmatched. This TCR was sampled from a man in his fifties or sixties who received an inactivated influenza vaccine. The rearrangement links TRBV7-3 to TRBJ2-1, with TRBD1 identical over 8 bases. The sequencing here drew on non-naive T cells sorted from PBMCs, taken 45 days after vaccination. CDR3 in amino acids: CASSFDRGYNEQFF. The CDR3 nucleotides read TGTGCCAGCAGCTTCGACAGGGGCTACAATGAGCAGTTCTTC.